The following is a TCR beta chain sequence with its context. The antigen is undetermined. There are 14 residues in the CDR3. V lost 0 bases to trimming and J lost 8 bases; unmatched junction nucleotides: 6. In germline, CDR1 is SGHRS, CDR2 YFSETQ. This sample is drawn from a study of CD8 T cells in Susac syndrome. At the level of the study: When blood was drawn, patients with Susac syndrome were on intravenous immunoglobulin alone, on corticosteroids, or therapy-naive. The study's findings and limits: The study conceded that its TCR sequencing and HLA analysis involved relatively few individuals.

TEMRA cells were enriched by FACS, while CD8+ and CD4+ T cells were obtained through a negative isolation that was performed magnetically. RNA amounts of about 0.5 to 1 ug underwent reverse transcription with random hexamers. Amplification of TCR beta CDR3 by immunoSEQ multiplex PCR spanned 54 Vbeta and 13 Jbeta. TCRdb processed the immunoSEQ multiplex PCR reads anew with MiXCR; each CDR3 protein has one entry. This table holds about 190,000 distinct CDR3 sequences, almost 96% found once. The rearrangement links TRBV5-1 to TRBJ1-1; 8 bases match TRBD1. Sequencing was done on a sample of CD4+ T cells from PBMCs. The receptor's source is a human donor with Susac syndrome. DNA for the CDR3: TGCGCCAGCAGCTTGGGAGGACAGGGAGGGGAAGCTTTCTTT. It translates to CASSLGGQGGEAFF. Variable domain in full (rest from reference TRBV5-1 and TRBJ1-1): KAGVTQTPRYLIKTRGQQVTLSCSPISGHRSVSWYQQTPGQGLQFLFEYFSETQRNKGNFPGRFSGRQFSNSRSEMNVSTLELGDSALYLCASSLGGQGGEAFFGQGTRLTVV.